Sequencing of this T cell receptor (beta chain) was carried out in a study of T cells in Graves' hyperthyroidism and ophthalmopathy. RNA transcripts provided the source from which TCR beta CDR3 regions were amplified. RT-PCR in the first round (using the HTBI primer set) targeted the TCR CDR3. TCRdb redid the calling of the multiplex PCR reads with MiXCR, one entry per CDR3 protein. The data show hundreds of thousands of distinct CDR3 sequences, roughly 14% seen once. To note about this clonotype: This may come from a read error, since a much larger clone is one base off.

The germline V gene encodes CDR1 LNHDA and CDR2 SQIVND (reference sequence). The CDR3 extends over 15 amino acids. V was pared by 7 bases and J by 3 bases, with 16 bases between. The clonotype originates from a woman younger than 45 with Graves' hyperthyroidism that later progressed to Graves' ophthalmopathy. Sequencing was done on a sample of blood. The chain employs TRBV19 and TRBJ1-5; D is perhaps TRBD1 (6 bases). CDR3 amino acids: CASIHTGLNNQPQHF. For the CDR3, the DNA is TGTGCCAGTATCCACACAGGGTTGAACAATCAGCCCCAGCATTTT.